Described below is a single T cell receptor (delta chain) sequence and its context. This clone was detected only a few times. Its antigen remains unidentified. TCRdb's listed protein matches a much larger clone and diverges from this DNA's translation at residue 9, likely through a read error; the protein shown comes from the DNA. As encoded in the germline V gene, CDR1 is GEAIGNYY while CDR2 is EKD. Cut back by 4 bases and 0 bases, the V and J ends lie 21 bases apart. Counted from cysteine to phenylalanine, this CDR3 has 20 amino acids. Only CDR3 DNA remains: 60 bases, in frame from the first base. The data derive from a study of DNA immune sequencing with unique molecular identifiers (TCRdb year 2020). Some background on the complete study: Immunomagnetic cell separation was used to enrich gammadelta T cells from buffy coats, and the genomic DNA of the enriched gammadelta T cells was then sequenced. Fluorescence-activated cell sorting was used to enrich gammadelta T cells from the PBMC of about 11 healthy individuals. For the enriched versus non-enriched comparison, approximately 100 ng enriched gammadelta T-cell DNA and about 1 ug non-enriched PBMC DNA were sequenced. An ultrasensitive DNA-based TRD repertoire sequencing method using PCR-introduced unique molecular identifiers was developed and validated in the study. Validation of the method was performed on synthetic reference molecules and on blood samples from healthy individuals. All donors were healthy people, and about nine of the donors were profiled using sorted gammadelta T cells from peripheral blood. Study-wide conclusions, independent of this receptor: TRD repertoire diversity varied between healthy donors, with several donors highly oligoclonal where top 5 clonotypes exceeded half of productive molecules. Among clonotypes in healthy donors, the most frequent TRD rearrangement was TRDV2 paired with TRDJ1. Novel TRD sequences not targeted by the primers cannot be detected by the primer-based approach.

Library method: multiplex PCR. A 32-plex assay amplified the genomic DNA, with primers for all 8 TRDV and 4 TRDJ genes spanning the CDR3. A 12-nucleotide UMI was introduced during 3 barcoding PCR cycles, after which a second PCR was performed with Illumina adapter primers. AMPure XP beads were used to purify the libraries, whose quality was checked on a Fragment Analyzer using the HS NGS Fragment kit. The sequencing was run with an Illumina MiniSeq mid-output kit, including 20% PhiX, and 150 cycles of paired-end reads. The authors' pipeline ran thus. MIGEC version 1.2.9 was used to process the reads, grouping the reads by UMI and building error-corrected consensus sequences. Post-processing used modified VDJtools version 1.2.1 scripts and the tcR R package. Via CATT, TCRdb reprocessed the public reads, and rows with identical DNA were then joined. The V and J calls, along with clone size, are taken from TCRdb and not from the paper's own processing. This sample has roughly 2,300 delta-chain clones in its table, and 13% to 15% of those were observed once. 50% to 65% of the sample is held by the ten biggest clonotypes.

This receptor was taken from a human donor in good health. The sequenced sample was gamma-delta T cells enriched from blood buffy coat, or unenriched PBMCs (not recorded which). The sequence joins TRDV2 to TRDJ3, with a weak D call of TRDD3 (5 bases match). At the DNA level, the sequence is TGTGCCTGTGATCCCATTGTACTGGAGGAAAGCTCCTGGGACACCCGACAGATGTTTTTC. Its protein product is CACDPIVLEESSWDTRQMFF.